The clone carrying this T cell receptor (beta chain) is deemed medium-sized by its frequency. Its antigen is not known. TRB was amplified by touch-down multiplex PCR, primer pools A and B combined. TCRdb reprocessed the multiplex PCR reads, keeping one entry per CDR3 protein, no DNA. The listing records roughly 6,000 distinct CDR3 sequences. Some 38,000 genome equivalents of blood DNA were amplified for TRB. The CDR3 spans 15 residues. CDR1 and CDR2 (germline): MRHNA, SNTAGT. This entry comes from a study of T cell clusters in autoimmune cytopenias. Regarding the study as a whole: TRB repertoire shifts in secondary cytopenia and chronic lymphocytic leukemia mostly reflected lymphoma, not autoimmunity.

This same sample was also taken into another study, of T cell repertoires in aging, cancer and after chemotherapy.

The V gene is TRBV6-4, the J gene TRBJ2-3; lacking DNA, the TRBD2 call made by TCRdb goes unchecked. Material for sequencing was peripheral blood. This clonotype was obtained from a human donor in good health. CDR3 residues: CASSDSGGATDTQYF.